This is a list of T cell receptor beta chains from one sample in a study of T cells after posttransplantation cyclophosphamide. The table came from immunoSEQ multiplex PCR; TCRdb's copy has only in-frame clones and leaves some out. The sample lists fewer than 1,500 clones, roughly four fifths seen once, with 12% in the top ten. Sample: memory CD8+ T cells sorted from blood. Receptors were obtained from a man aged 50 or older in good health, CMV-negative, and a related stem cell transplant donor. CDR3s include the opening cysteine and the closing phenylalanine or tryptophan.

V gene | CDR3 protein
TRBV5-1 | CASRERGGPTDTQYF
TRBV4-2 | CASSQYPEAGAGYNEQFF
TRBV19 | CASSPIETGDGYTF
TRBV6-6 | CASRGSGGRNTGELFF
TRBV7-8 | CASSLEGSGGFTGELFF
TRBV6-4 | CASITYLDTTNTEAFF
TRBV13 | CASSLPSYRGSEAFF
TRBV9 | CASSGTSGANTGELFF
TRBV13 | CASSPAGVAKNIQYF
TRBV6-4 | CASSPTSGGAEEQFF
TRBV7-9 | CASSPGVEKLFF
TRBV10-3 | CAIRRGLTSVDTQYF
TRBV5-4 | CASSLDGRAFNYGYTF
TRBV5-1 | CASSLEGQGSYEQYF
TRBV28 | CASSIGRTEAFF
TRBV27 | CASSLKYRDRSSYEQYF
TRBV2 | CARFRFGGYTF
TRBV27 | CASRETSGGPLGNEQFF
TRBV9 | CASSVGQGDSYEQYF
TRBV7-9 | CASSSRTSGEETQYF
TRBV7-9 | CASSFGTGVVNEQFF
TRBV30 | CAWHRGLGNYGYTF
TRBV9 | CASSASRGGNTIYF
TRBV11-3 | CASSLGGGYTDTQYF
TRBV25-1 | CASSGGTDEAFF
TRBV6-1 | CASNAELAGTGELFF
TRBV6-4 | CASSEESGNYNEQFF
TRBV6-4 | CASSEKEGDTGELFF
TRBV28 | CASSLNRGSDEQYF
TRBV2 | CASSLGGGNQPQHF
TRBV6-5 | CASSLAGGDYNEQFF
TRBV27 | CASSLLKPNNSPLHF
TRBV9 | CASSSVKVVQGNYGYTF
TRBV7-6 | CASSLGTGAFSYNEQFF
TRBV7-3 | CASSLIGGRAGGANVLTF
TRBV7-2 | CASSLLSSGGLVPYEQYF
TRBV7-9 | CASSLTSQGRRHGYTF
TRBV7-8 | CASSLQLAGGGTDTQYF
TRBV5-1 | CASGKDWLDLPWEQFF
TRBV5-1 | CASSLASGGSYEQYF
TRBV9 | CASSWGGADTQYF
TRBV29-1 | CSVWGLSTEQYF
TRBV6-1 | CASSETTEAYEQYF
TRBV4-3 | CASSQDSTTGANVLTF
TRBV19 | CASSTPGQGVDIQYF
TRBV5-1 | CASSSTYDSDGYTF
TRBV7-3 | CASSFGTGVVNEQFF
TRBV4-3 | CASSPGQGEGSMAEAFF
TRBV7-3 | CASSFRTGQPDNEQFF
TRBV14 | CASSQPRTSGRGYSYEQYF
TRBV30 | CAFRDRVYNEQFF
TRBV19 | CASKRSNQPQHF
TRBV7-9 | CASSGNQAAGSADTQYF